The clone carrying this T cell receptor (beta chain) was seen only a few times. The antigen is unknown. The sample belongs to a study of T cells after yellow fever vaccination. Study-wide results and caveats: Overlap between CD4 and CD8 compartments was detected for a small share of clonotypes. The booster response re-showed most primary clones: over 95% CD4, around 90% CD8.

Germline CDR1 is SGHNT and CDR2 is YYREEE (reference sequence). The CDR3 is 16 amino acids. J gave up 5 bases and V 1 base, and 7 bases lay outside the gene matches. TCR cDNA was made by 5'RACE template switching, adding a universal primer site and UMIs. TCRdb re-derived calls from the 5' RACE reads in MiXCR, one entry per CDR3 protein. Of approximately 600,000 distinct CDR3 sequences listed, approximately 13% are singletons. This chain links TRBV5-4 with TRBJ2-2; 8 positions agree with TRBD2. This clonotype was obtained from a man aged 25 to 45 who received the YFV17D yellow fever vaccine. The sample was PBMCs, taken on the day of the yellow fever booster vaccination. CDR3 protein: CASSLPAGGSTGELFF. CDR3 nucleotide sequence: TGTGCCAGCAGCTTGCCGGCGGGAGGTTCAACCGGGGAGCTGTTTTTT.